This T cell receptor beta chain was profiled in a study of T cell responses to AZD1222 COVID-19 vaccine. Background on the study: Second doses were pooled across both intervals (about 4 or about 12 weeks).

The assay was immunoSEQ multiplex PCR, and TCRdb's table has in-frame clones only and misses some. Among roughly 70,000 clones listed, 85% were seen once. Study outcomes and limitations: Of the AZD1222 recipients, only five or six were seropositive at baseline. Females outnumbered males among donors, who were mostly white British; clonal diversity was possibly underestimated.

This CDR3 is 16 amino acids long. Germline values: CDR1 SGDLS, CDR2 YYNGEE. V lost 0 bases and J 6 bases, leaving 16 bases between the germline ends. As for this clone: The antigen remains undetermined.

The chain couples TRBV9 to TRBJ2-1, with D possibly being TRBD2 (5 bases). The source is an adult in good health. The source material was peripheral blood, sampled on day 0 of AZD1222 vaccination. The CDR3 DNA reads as TGTGCCAGCAGCGTAGGTAGTCGGGATCGGGTCAATGAGCAGTTCTTC. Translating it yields CASSVGSRDRVNEQFF.